The count of the clone carrying this T cell receptor (beta chain) is one. The data originate from a study of shared T cell receptors in the human thymus. Germline V lookup: CDR1 MDHEN, CDR2 SYDVKM. V was clipped by 5 bases and J by 6 bases; unmatched bases: 27. The CDR3 is 22 residues long. TCRdb's copy holds only in-frame clones and misses some; the assay was immunoSEQ multiplex PCR. The sample consists of about 660,000 clones, 88% of them appearing once. The same specimen was also included in a second study, on human thymus T cells. Turning to that study: From resections taken during corrective heart surgery, the thymus tissue was obtained. Both thymic and peripheral blood repertoires showed apparently biased V and J usage.

The TCR comes from a boy under two years old with a congenital heart defect. The V and J genes are TRBV28 and TRBJ2-2, with 10 positions matching TRBD2. What was sequenced was thymocytes. As DNA, the CDR3 is TGTGCCAGCAGTGCCCCTACACAGGGGATGGCTAGCGGGAGCGTCAGTCCCGGGGAGCTGTTTTTT. This gives the protein CASSAPTQGMASGSVSPGELFF.